This T cell receptor (beta chain) was identified in a study of cytomegalovirus exposure and HLA in healthy donors. Study-wide points: Accurate prediction of most subjects' HLA-A and HLA-B alleles from TCR beta sequences was reported. The classifier reportedly diagnosed cytomegalovirus status with high specificity and sensitivity.

Note on this clone: Its specificity is not known.

This CDR3 is built from 13 residues. The germline CDR1 and CDR2 sequences are MDHEN and SYDVKM. V shed 7 bases, J shed 9 bases, and the junction held 8 bases outside the gene matches. PCR involved 60 Vbeta and 13 Jbeta primers. Profiling relied on immunoSEQ multiplex PCR, and the TCRdb table lists in-frame clones only, not all of them. The table lists 220,000 or so clones, around 85% of them singletons. Sequencing used PBMCs. The receptor was isolated from a man in his forties or fifties in good health and CMV-seronegative. The V and J genes are TRBV28 and TRBJ2-7; 11 bases agree with TRBD2. CDR3 protein: CASISSGREGQYF. CDR3 DNA: TGTGCCAGCATAAGTAGCGGGAGGGAAGGGCAGTACTTC.